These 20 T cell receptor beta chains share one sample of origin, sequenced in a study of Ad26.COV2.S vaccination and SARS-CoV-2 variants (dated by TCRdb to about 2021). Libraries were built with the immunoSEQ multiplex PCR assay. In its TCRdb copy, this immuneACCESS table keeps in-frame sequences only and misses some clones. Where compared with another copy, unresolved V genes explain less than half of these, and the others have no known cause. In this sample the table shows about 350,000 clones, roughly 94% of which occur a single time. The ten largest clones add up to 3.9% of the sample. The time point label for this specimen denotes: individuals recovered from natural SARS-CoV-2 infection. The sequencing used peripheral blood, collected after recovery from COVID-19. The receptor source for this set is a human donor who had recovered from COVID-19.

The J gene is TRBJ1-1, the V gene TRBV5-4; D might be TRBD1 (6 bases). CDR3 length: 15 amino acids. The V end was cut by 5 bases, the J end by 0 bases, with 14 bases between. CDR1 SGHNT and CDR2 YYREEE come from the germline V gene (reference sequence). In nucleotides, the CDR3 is TGTGCCAGCAGGTCTCCCGGGACACTGAACACTGAAGCTTTCTTT. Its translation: CASRSPGTLNTEAFF.

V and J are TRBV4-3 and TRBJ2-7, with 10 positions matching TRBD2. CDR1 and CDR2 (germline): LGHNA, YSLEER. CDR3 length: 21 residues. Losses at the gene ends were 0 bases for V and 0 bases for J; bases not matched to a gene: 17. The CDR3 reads CASSQERGASGGPKSSYEQYF. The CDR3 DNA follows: TGCGCCAGCAGCCAAGAGCGGGGGGCTAGCGGGGGCCCTAAAAGCTCCTACGAGCAGTACTTC.

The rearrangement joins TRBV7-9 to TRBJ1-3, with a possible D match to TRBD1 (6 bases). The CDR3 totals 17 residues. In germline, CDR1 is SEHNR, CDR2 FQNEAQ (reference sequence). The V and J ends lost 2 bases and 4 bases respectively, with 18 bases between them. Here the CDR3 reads CASSLSPGGALGNTIYF. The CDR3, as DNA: TGTGCCAGCAGCTTAAGTCCGGGGGGCGCTTTGGGAAACACCATATATTTT.

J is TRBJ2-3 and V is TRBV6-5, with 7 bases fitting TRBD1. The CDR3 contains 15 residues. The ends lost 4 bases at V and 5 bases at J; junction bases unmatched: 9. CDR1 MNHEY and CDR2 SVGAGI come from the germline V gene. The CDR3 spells CASSSRQGLGDTQYF. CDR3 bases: TGTGCCAGCAGTTCTAGACAGGGTCTCGGAGATACGCAGTATTTT.

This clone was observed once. CDR3 DNA: TGCGCCAGCAGCCAAGATAGGAGGGTCGAGGGTCCCGAGCAGTACTTC. This encodes CASSQDRRVEGPEQYF. The chain couples TRBV4-1 to TRBJ2-7; possibly TRBD2 for D (6 bases). Germline CDR1 MGHRA, CDR2 YSYEKL. V was clipped by 0 bases and J by 6 bases, with 18 bases between them. The CDR3 is 16 amino acids.

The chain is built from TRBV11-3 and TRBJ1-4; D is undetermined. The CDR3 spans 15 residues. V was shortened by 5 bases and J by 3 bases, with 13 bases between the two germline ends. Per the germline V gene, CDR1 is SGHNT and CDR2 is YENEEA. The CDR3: CASSPLTDPNEKLFF. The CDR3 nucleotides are TGTGCCAGCAGCCCGCTGACGGACCCTAATGAAAAACTGTTTTTT.

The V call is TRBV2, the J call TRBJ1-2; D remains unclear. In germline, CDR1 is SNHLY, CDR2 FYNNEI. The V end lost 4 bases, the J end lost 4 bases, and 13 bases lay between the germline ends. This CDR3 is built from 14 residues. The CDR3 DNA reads TGTGCCAGCAGTGGGTCGGAGGCGAGCTATGGCTACACCTTC. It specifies CASSGSEASYGYTF.

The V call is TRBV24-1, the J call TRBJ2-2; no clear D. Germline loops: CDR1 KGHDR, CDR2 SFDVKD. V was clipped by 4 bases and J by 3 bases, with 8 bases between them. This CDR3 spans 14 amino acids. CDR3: CATSESPYTGELFF. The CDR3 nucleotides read TGTGCCACCAGTGAAAGTCCATACACCGGGGAGCTGTTTTTT.

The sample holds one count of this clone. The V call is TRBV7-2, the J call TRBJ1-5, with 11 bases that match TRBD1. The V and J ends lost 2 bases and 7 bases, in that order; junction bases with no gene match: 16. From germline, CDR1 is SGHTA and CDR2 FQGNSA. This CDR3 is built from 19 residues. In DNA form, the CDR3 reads TGTGCCAGCAGCTTAAAAGGAGGGACAGGGGGAACCTCGGGGCAGCCCCAGCATTTT. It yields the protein CASSLKGGTGGTSGQPQHF.

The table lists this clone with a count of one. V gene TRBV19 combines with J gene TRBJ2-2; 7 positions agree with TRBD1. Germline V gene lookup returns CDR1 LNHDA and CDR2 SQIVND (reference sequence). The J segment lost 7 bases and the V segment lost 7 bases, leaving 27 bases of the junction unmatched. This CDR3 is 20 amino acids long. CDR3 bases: TGTGCCAGTAAAGAAGCCAAAAAATCCCGGGACAGCGGATGGATCGGGGAGCTGTTTTTT. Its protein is CASKEAKKSRDSGWIGELFF.

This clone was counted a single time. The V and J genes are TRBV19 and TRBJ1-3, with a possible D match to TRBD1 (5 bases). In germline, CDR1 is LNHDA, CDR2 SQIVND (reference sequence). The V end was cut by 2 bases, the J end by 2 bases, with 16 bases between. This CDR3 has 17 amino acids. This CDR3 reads CASSISSGPGTGNTIYF. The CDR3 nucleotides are TGTGCCAGTAGTATAAGTTCCGGGCCAGGGACTGGAAACACCATATATTTT.

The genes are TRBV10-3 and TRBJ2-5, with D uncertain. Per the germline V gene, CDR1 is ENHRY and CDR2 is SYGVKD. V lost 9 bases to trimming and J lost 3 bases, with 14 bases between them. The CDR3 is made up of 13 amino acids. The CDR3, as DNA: TGTGCCATTTCCCCTCGGACGGAAGAGACCCAGTACTTC. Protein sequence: CAISPRTEETQYF.

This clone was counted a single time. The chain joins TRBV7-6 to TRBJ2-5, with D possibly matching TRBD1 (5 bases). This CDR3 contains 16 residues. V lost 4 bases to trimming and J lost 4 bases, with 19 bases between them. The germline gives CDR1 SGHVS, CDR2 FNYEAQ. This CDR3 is CASSSTTQGVRETQYF. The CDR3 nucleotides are TGTGCCAGCAGCTCCACCACGCAAGGGGTACGAGAGACCCAGTACTTC.

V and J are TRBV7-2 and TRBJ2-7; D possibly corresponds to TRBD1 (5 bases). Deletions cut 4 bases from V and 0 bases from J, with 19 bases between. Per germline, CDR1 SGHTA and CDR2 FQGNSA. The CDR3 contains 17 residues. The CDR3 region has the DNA TGTGCCAGCAGCTCAGCTTTAGGGGATATCATCTCCTACGAGCAGTACTTC. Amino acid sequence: CASSSALGDIISYEQYF.

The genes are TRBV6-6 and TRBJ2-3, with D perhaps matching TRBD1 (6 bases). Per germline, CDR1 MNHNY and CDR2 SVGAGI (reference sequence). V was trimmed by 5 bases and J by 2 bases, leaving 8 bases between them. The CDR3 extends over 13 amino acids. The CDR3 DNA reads TGTGCCAGCAGTGGACAGAACACAGATACGCAGTATTTT. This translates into CASSGQNTDTQYF.

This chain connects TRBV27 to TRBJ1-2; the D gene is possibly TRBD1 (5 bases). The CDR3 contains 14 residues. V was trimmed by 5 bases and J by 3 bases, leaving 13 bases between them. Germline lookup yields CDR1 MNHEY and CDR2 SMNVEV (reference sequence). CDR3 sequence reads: CASSPGTLDYGYTF. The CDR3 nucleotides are TGTGCCAGCAGTCCGGGGACTTTAGACTATGGCTACACCTTC.

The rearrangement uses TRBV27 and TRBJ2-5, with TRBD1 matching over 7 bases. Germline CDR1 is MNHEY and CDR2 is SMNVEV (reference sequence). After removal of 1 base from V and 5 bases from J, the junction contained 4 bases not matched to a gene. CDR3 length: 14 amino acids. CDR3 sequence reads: CASSLYGRGETQYF. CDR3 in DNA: TGTGCCAGCAGTTTATACGGCAGGGGGGAGACCCAGTACTTC.

CDR3 coding DNA: TGTGCCAGTAGTATCCCCCCGGGACACAACACCGGGGAGCTGTTTTTT. It translates to CASSIPPGHNTGELFF. The rearrangement links TRBV19 to TRBJ2-2; a weak D match, TRBD1 (6 bases). V was shortened by 3 bases and J by 2 bases, with 13 bases between the two germline ends. CDR3 length equals 16 residues. CDR1 is LNHDA, CDR2 SQIVND, per germline (reference sequence).

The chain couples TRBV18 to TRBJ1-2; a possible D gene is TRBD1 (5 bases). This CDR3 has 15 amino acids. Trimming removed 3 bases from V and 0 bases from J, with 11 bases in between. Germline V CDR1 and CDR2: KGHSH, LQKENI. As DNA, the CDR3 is TGTGCCAGCTCACCGGGGGGAACTCCTAACTATGGCTACACCTTC. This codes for CASSPGGTPNYGYTF. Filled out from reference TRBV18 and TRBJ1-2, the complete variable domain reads NAGVMQNPRHLVRRRGQEARLRCSPMKGHSHVYWYRQLPEEGLKFMVYLQKENIIDESGMPKERFSAEFPKEGPSILRIQQVVRGDSAAYFCASSPGGTPNYGYTFGSGTRLTVV.

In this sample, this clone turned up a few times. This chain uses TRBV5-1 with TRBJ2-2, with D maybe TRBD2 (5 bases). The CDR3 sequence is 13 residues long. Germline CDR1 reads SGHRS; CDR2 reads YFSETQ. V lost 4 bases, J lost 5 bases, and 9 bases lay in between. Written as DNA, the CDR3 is TGCGCCAGCAGCGAGAGGGAAACCGGGGAGCTGTTTTTT. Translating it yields CASSERETGELFF. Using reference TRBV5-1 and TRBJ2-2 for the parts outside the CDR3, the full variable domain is KAGVTQTPRYLIKTRGQQVTLSCSPISGHRSVSWYQQTPGQGLQFLFEYFSETQRNKGNFPGRFSGRQFSNSRSEMNVSTLELGDSALYLCASSERETGELFFGEGSRLTVL.